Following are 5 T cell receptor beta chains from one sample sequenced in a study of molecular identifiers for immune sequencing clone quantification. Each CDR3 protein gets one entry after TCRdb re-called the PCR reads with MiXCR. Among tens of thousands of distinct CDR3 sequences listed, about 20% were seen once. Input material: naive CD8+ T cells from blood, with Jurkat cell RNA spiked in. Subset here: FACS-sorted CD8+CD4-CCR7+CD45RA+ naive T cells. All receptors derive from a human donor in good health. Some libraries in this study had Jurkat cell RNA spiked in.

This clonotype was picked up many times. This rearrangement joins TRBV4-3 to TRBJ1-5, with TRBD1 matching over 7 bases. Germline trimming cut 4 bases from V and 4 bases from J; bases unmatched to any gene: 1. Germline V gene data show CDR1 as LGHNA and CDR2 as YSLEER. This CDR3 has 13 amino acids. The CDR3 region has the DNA TGCGCCAGCAGCCCGGACAGGAATCAGCCCCAGCATTTT. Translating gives CASSPDRNQPQHF.

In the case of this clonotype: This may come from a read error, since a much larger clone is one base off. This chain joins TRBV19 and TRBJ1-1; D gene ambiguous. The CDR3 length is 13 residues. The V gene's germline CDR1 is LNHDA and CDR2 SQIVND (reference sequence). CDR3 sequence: CVSSIGRNTEAFF. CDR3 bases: TGTGTCAGTAGTATCGGCAGGAACACTGAAGCTTTCTTT.

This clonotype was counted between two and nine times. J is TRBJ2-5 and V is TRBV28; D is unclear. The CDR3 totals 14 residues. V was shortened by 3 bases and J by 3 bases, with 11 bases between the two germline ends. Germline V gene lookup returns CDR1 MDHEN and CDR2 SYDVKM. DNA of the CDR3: TGTGCCAGCAGTTTGGAGAGCGCTGAAGAGACCCAGTACTTC. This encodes CASSLESAEETQYF.

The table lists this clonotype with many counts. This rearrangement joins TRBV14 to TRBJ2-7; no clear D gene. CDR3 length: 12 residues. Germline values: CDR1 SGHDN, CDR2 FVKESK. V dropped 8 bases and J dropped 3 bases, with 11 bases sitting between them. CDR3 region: CASRGPNYEQYF. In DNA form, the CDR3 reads TGTGCCAGCCGCGGACCGAACTACGAGCAGTACTTC.

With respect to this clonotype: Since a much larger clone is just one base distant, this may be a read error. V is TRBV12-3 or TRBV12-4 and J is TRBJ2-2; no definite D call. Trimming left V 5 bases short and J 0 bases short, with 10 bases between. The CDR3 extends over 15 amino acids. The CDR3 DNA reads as TGTGCCAGCAGTCTGCGCAGGTCGAACACCGGGGAGCTGTTTTTT. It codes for CASSLRRSNTGELFF.